This T cell receptor beta chain was obtained from a study of human T cells and chemical hapten exposure (dated by TCRdb to the early 2020s). Notes on the research overall: Libraries were combined into a pool for sequencing, and differences in TCR yield between samples came mainly from small differences in library volumes within the pool. Peripheral blood TCR repertoire changes were tracked in vivo in alopecia patients during primary and secondary sensitization to the hapten diphenylcyclopropenone (DPC). For every blood RNA sample, sequencing covered both the TCR alpha and TCR beta chains.

Note on this clonotype: Its antigen is currently not known. Base-call qualities are not available, and no considerably larger clone is one nucleotide away.

Library prep was done by RACE. For sequencing, a NextSeq 500 was employed. Library preparation attached unique molecular identifiers to individual cDNA molecules for quantitative, reproducible TCR counting. Per the authors' processing: Samples had a median of roughly 99,000 TCRs, with a range from roughly 23,224 to 750,000. The Decombinator software suite was used to annotate V, J and CDR3 in the TCR reads. Every sample was subsampled to the same number of TCRs (28,000) for the PS versus PT1 abundance plots. Expanded TCRs were defined as absent before sensitization and observed at least eight times at the 2-week time point. TCRdb itself trimmed the public reads at Q25 with fastp, ran MiXCR and retained productive beta chains. All rows with the same CDR3 protein become a single entry with the most common DNA and genes. TCRdb assigned the V and J calls; the authors' analysis was not used. For this sample there are approximately 81,000 distinct CDR3 sequences; approximately 8.6% appear just once. The ten largest account for less than 2% of the sample.

Points the paper makes about the study in general: DPC sensitization did not change the number of TCRs with a frequency above 1 in 1000, and there was no evidence of changes in global repertoire structure. After repeated subsampling, the strength of the expansion versus patch-test correlation and the threshold at which it became significant changed.

The sample's time point label, in plain terms: healthy volunteer bleed at 6 weeks. Total RNA was isolated from unfractionated whole blood collected in Tempus Blood RNA tubes. Four or five healthy volunteers acted as controls for TCR sequencing and had blood drawn at day 0, 2 weeks and 6 weeks. V loses 0 bases of germline sequence and J loses 2 bases, and the interval between the two ends is 13 bases. The CDR3 covers 16 residues, taking in both the cysteine and the phenylalanine. Kept here is only the CDR3 DNA, which spans 48 bases and is read in frame from base 1. In the germline V gene, CDR1 corresponds to MGHRA and CDR2 to YSYEKL.

The receptor's source is a male donor in good health. Some clones in this sample may be carry-over from other donors' samples. Input material: whole blood. The receptor chain draws on TRBV4-1 and TRBJ1-1, with an unclear D gene assignment. The CDR3 region: CASSQDNAGYNTEAFF. The DNA is as follows: TGCGCCAGCAGCCAAGATAATGCAGGATACAACACTGAAGCTTTCTTT.